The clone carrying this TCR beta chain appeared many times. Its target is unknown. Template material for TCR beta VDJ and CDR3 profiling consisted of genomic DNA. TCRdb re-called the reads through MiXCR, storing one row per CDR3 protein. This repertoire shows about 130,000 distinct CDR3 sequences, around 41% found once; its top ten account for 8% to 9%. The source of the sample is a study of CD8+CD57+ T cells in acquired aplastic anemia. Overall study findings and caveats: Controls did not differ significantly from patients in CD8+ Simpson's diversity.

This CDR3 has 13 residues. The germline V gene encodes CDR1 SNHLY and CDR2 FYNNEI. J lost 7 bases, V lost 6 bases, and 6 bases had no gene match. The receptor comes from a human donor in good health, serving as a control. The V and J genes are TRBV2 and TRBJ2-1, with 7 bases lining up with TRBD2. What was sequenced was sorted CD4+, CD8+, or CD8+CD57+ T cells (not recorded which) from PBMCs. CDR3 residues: CASSPLGGNEQFF. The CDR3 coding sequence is TGTGCCAGCAGCCCACTCGGGGGGAATGAGCAGTTCTTC.